This TCR beta chain stems from a study of OX40 agonist ivuxolimab in advanced cancers. Turning to the study itself: One patient with hepatocellular carcinoma and two with cutaneous melanoma, three in all, had partial responses.

About this clone: The junction differs from germline at one of its ends, possibly a read error.

Clones were read by immunoSEQ multiplex PCR, and TCRdb kept only the in-frame ones, dropping some. Here the sample spans some 42,000 clones, around 91% being singletons. The CDR3 runs 14 residues. Germline CDR1 reads SGHTA; CDR2 reads FQGTGA. Sample: CD4+ or CD8+ T cells sorted from blood, taken in a trial of the OX40 agonist ivuxolimab. The receptor's source is an adult with an advanced solid tumor such as melanoma, head and neck, liver or kidney cancer. This chain connects TRBV7-3 to TRBJ2-3; D could derive from TRBD1 or TRBD2 (7 bases each). The CDR3 nucleotides are TGTGCCAGCAGCCAGGGGGAGGGCACCGATACGCAGTATTTT. This codes for CASSQGEGTDTQYF.